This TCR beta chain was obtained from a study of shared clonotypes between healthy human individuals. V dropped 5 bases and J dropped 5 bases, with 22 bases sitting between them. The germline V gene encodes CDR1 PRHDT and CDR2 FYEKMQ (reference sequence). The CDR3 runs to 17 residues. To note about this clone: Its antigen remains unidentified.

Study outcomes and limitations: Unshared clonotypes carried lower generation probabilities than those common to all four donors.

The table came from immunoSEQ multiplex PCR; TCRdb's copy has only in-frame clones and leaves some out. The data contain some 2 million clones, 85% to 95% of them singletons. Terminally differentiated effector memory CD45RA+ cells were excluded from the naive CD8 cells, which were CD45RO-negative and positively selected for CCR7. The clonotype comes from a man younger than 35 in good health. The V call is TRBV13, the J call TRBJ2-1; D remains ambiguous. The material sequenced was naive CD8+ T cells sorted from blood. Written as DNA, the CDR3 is TGTGCCAGCAGCCCGTCGGTCGGACCGATACAACACAATGAGCAGTTCTTC. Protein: CASSPSVGPIQHNEQFF. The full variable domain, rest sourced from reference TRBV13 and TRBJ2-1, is AAGVIQSPRHLIKEKRETATLKCYPIPRHDTVYWYQQGPGQDPQFLISFYEKMQSDKGSIPDRFSAQQFSDYHSELNMSSLELGDSALYFCASSPSVGPIQHNEQFFGPGTRLTVL.